This TCR beta chain emerged from a study of T cells in Graves' hyperthyroidism and ophthalmopathy. Whole-study findings and limits: Expanded thyroid clonotypes (above 0.001) were mostly also found in blood.

The TCR beta CDR3 regions underwent amplification using RNA transcripts as the source. The HTBI primer set served for first-round RT-PCR of the TCR CDR3. TCRdb analysed the multiplex PCR reads with MiXCR anew, one entry per CDR3 protein. The table records roughly 640,000 distinct CDR3 sequences, around 16% of them present only once. A NOSPECS grade of at least 4, a Clinical Activity Score of at least 3 and duration under 3 months were recorded in ophthalmopathy patients. Uncontrolled infection, other autoimmune disease, pregnancy or lactation excluded patients. The CDR3 is 16 amino acids. With V trimmed by 5 bases and J by 0 bases, 7 bases remained unmatched. CDR1 is SNHLY and CDR2 is FYNNEI in the germline V gene. Remarks on this clonotype: Its target is not known.

This chain joins TRBV2 and TRBJ1-5; 7 bases match TRBD1. The specimen was blood. The sequence was collected from a woman in her 40s with Graves' ophthalmopathy. CDR3 DNA sequence: TGTGCCAGCAGTCGCAGGGGGGCAGATAGCAATCAGCCCCAGCATTTT. Its translation: CASSRRGADSNQPQHF.